This is a list of T cell receptor beta chains from one sample in a study of T cell responses to AZD1222 COVID-19 vaccine. Profiled with immunoSEQ multiplex PCR; TCRdb holds only in-frame clones, not every one. The sample lists about 100,000 clones, over 80% seen once, with under 10% in the top ten. Sequenced material: peripheral blood, taken 28 days after the second AZD1222 dose. The source is an adult who received the AZD1222 COVID-19 vaccine. The CDR3 runs from the conserved cysteine through the conserved F or W. Fields, in order: J gene, V gene, CDR3 protein.

J gene: TRBJ2-7
V gene: TRBV6-5
CDR3 protein: CASSPPGGSAEQYF

J gene: TRBJ2-2
V gene: TRBV7-6
CDR3 protein: CASSPYSSNTGELFF

J gene: TRBJ2-6
V gene: TRBV6-4
CDR3 protein: CASSEGLAGSGANVLTF

J gene: TRBJ2-1
V gene: TRBV3-1/TRBV3-2
CDR3 protein: CASSLSRHGQFF

J gene: TRBJ2-3
V gene: TRBV11-2
CDR3 protein: CASSLGTSGGYTDTQYF

J gene: TRBJ2-1
V gene: TRBV9
CDR3 protein: CASSVGSGYNEQFF

J gene: TRBJ1-4
V gene: TRBV5-1
CDR3 protein: CASSHIQGANEKLFF

J gene: TRBJ1-1
V gene: TRBV28
CDR3 protein: CASSGGTFPEGFF

J gene: TRBJ2-7
V gene: TRBV28
CDR3 protein: CASSLRGSTYEQYF

J gene: TRBJ1-4
V gene: TRBV5-1
CDR3 protein: CASSSQGASREKLFF

J gene: TRBJ1-2
V gene: TRBV24-1
CDR3 protein: CATSLGANYGYTF

J gene: TRBJ1-5
V gene: TRBV19
CDR3 protein: CASSVTGSNQPQHF

J gene: TRBJ2-2
V gene: TRBV19
CDR3 protein: CASSPAGAGTGELFF

J gene: TRBJ2-1
V gene: TRBV11-3
CDR3 protein: CASSFRQGSLEQFF

J gene: TRBJ1-4
V gene: TRBV19
CDR3 protein: CASSISGVTNEKLFF

J gene: TRBJ1-4
V gene: TRBV7-9
CDR3 protein: CASSLDGPTNEKLFF

J gene: TRBJ2-5
V gene: TRBV3-1/TRBV3-2
CDR3 protein: CASSEPYF

J gene: TRBJ2-2
V gene: TRBV3-1/TRBV3-2
CDR3 protein: CASSPPLSGELFF

J gene: TRBJ2-5
V gene: TRBV5-1
CDR3 protein: CASSQGQETQYF

J gene: TRBJ2-5
V gene: TRBV5-6
CDR3 protein: CASSLAGGERETQYF

J gene: TRBJ2-5
V gene: TRBV28
CDR3 protein: CASSLGQEETQYF

J gene: TRBJ1-5
V gene: TRBV10-3
CDR3 protein: CAISPTNQPQHF

J gene: TRBJ1-2
V gene: TRBV6-5
CDR3 protein: CASSYIVSGGYTF

J gene: TRBJ1-1
V gene: TRBV5-5
CDR3 protein: CASSLGWGLVETWDTEAFF

J gene: TRBJ2-3
V gene: TRBV7-2
CDR3 protein: CASSRSGIGTDTQYF

J gene: TRBJ2-4
V gene: TRBV6-2/TRBV6-3
CDR3 protein: CASSYSSLAKNIQYF

J gene: TRBJ1-2
V gene: TRBV14
CDR3 protein: CASSQVGQGYGYTF

J gene: TRBJ1-2
V gene: TRBV30
CDR3 protein: CAWSVQSPYYGYTF

J gene: TRBJ1-5
V gene: TRBV29-1
CDR3 protein: CSVAEGQGNQPQHF

J gene: TRBJ2-2
V gene: TRBV5-6
CDR3 protein: CASSSWGRGTTGELFF

J gene: TRBJ2-2
V gene: TRBV27
CDR3 protein: CASSLTAGVWGELFF